The rows below give T cell receptor beta chains drawn from one sample of a study of siplizumab effects on memory and regulatory T cells. The table came from immunoSEQ multiplex PCR; TCRdb's copy has only in-frame clones and leaves some out. Here the sample spans approximately 100,000 clones, around 94% being singletons. Sequenced material: non-Treg CD4+ T cells sorted from blood. All receptors come from a human donor in good health. Each CDR3 is given with its conserved first and last residue. Each record gives: clone size, CDR3 length, V gene, D gene, J gene, CDR3 protein, CDR3 DNA. A D gene is named only where the DNA matches it firmly. Only some rows state a clone size, as once, few, many or a class for expanded clones.

clone size: -; CDR3 length: 19; V gene: TRBV30; D gene: TRBD2; J gene: TRBJ2-5; CDR3 protein: CAWSVLFRGLAGVSETQYF; CDR3 DNA: TGTGCCTGGAGTGTACTTTTTAGGGGACTAGCGGGAGTTTCAGAGACCCAGTACTTC
clone size: -; CDR3 length: 13; V gene: TRBV11-3; D gene: -; J gene: TRBJ2-5; CDR3 protein: CASSLNRVETQYF; CDR3 DNA: TGTGCCAGCAGCTTAAACAGGGTGGAGACCCAGTACTTC
clone size: -; CDR3 length: 15; V gene: TRBV7-6; D gene: TRBD1; J gene: TRBJ1-4; CDR3 protein: CASSLTGVTNEKLFF; CDR3 DNA: TGTGCCAGCAGCCTAACAGGGGTTACCAATGAAAAACTGTTTTTT
clone size: few; CDR3 length: 15; V gene: TRBV6-5; D gene: -; J gene: TRBJ2-7; CDR3 protein: CASSYSSLGSYEQYF; CDR3 DNA: TGTGCCAGCAGTTACTCGTCTTTGGGCTCCTACGAGCAGTACTTC
clone size: -; CDR3 length: 16; V gene: TRBV7-9; D gene: TRBD1; J gene: TRBJ2-4; CDR3 protein: CASSLTGGASKNIQYF; CDR3 DNA: TGTGCCAGCAGCTTAACAGGGGGCGCGTCCAAAAACATTCAGTACTTC
clone size: -; CDR3 length: 15; V gene: TRBV5-4; D gene: -; J gene: TRBJ1-6; CDR3 protein: CASSLQGRGNSPLHF; CDR3 DNA: TGTGCCAGCAGCTTGCAGGGCCGGGGTAATTCACCCCTCCACTTT
clone size: -; CDR3 length: 15; V gene: TRBV9; D gene: -; J gene: TRBJ2-3; CDR3 protein: CASSVKGDRWDTQYF; CDR3 DNA: TGTGCCAGCAGCGTAAAAGGTGATAGATGGGATACGCAGTATTTT
clone size: once; CDR3 length: 13; V gene: TRBV29-1; D gene: -; J gene: TRBJ2-3; CDR3 protein: CSGTRQSTDTQYF; CDR3 DNA: TGCAGCGGAACCCGACAGAGCACAGATACGCAGTATTTT
clone size: -; CDR3 length: 17; V gene: TRBV19; D gene: TRBD1; J gene: TRBJ2-3; CDR3 protein: CASRPLDRDRHPDTQYF; CDR3 DNA: TGTGCCAGTAGGCCCCTAGACCGGGACAGACACCCAGATACGCAGTATTTT
clone size: -; CDR3 length: 15; V gene: TRBV11-2; D gene: -; J gene: TRBJ1-4; CDR3 protein: CASSLDGRGNEKLFF; CDR3 DNA: TGTGCCAGCAGCTTAGACGGTAGAGGGAATGAAAAACTGTTTTTT
clone size: -; CDR3 length: 15; V gene: TRBV18; D gene: TRBD2; J gene: TRBJ2-3; CDR3 protein: CASSPREAGTDTQYF; CDR3 DNA: TGTGCCAGCTCACCGCGGGAGGCTGGCACAGATACGCAGTATTTT
clone size: few; CDR3 length: 14; V gene: TRBV19; D gene: -; J gene: TRBJ1-5; CDR3 protein: CASSMRPDHQPQHF; CDR3 DNA: TGTGCCAGTAGTATGAGGCCCGATCATCAGCCCCAGCATTTT
clone size: -; CDR3 length: 14; V gene: TRBV6-1; D gene: -; J gene: TRBJ1-2; CDR3 protein: CASSESGRDYGYTF; CDR3 DNA: TGTGCCAGCAGTGAATCAGGGCGCGACTATGGCTACACCTTC
clone size: -; CDR3 length: 18; V gene: TRBV19; D gene: TRBD1; J gene: TRBJ1-5; CDR3 protein: CASSTTGTGSIDNQPQHF; CDR3 DNA: TGTGCCAGTAGTACAACCGGGACAGGGAGTATCGACAATCAGCCCCAGCATTTT
clone size: -; CDR3 length: 16; V gene: TRBV4-2; D gene: TRBD2; J gene: TRBJ2-7; CDR3 protein: CASSQARASGSYEQYF; CDR3 DNA: TGTGCCAGCAGCCAGGCTCGGGCTAGCGGCTCCTACGAGCAGTACTTC
clone size: -; CDR3 length: 12; V gene: TRBV27; D gene: -; J gene: TRBJ2-5; CDR3 protein: CASSSGQETQYF; CDR3 DNA: TGTGCCAGCAGTTCAGGGCAAGAGACCCAGTACTTC
clone size: -; CDR3 length: 14; V gene: TRBV19; D gene: -; J gene: TRBJ1-1; CDR3 protein: CASKMERLNTEAFF; CDR3 DNA: TGTGCCAGTAAGATGGAACGTTTGAACACTGAAGCTTTCTTT
clone size: -; CDR3 length: 12; V gene: TRBV5-1; D gene: -; J gene: TRBJ2-7; CDR3 protein: CASSFQGNEQYF; CDR3 DNA: TGCGCCAGCAGCTTTCAGGGCAACGAGCAGTACTTC
clone size: -; CDR3 length: 15; V gene: TRBV19; D gene: -; J gene: TRBJ2-1; CDR3 protein: CASSTNRRSYNEQFF; CDR3 DNA: TGTGCCAGTAGTACCAACCGACGCTCCTACAATGAGCAGTTCTTC